Below, one T cell receptor beta chain is given with its context. Primers: 60 Vbeta forward and 13 Jbeta reverse. Under the authors' procedure: Later analysis identified 80 million to 85 million unique TCR beta chains, 8.5 million to 13 million shared. Using immunoSEQ multiplex PCR, the repertoire was profiled, and TCRdb retains in-frame clones only, with some absent. V and J calls plus clone size are reproduced from that table; the DNA served to infer D and trimming. The table lists about 190,000 clones, 80% to 90% of them singletons. V was shortened by 4 bases and J by 0 bases, with 9 bases between the two germline ends. The CDR3 has 14 residues. Per the germline V gene, CDR1 is MGHRA and CDR2 is YSYEKL. The sample comes from a study of cytomegalovirus exposure and HLA in healthy donors.

The source of this sequence is a man aged 25 to 40 in good health and CMV-seronegative. The V gene is TRBV4-1, the J gene TRBJ1-1; the D is unclear. Sequenced sample: PBMCs. CDR3 loop: CASSPGRVNTEAFF. In DNA, the CDR3 is TGCGCCAGCAGCCCGGGGAGGGTGAACACTGAAGCTTTCTTT.